Reported below is one T cell receptor beta chain. Its specificity is unknown. This entry comes from a study of T-cell memory formation after mild COVID-19. TCRdb ran MiXCR on the 5' RACE reads and lists one entry per CDR3 protein. The data contain approximately 260,000 distinct CDR3 sequences, around 15% of them singletons. Study-wide results and caveats: Clones that got smaller from day 15 to 85 had even CD4/CD8, while clones growing later tipped toward CD4+. Cross-reactive memory appears to have joined, as suggested by some responding clones showing up in pre-infection memory.

Germline V lookup: CDR1 SGHRS, CDR2 YFSETQ. Trimming removed 0 bases from V and 7 bases from J, with 13 bases in between. The CDR3 runs to 14 residues. The material sequenced was PBMCs or a T cell subset sorted from them (not recorded which). The chain carries TRBV5-1 and TRBJ2-5; tentative D call: TRBD2 (5 bases). This receptor was taken from a man in his late teens or twenties who had mild COVID-19 (a few samples of this study predate the infection). Cell type and time point are not known. CDR3 protein: CASSLVTGVRTQYF. DNA for the CDR3: TGCGCCAGCAGCTTGGTCACCGGGGTTAGGACCCAGTACTTC.